This is a list of T cell receptor beta chains from one sample in a study of shared clonotypes between healthy human individuals. Profiling relied on immunoSEQ multiplex PCR, and the TCRdb table lists in-frame clones only, not all of them. The sample records 90,000 to 150,000 clones, around 68% being singletons. The specimen was memory CD8+ T cells sorted from blood. The source of these receptors is a woman in her thirties in good health. Each CDR3 is given with its conserved first and last residue. D genes are given only for firm matches. The size entry is marked missing in some rows and otherwise reads once, few, many or a size class.

clone_size: -
d_call: -
j_call: TRBJ2-3
v_call: TRBV4-2
cdr3_nt: TGTGCCAGCAGCCAAGATCGGAGCGGGAGCACAGATACGCAGTATTTT
cdr3_aa: CASSQDRSGSTDTQYF

clone_size: -
d_call: -
j_call: TRBJ1-4
v_call: TRBV5-1
cdr3_nt: TGCGCCAGCAGCTTATGGGACGCCGGGGAAAAACTGTTTTTT
cdr3_aa: CASSLWDAGEKLFF

clone_size: medium-sized
d_call: -
j_call: TRBJ1-2
v_call: TRBV28
cdr3_nt: TGTGCCAGCAGTTTATTAAATCCCGGACCTGCGAACTATGGCTACACCTTC
cdr3_aa: CASSLLNPGPANYGYTF

clone_size: -
d_call: TRBD2
j_call: TRBJ2-1
v_call: TRBV27
cdr3_nt: TGTGCCAGCAGTTCAATCCAGCGGGAGAGGTCCTACAATGAGCAGTTCTTC
cdr3_aa: CASSSIQRERSYNEQFF

clone_size: once
d_call: TRBD1
j_call: TRBJ2-3
v_call: TRBV11-2
cdr3_nt: TGTGCCAGCAGCCTAGGGGGCGATACGCAGTATTTT
cdr3_aa: CASSLGGDTQYF

clone_size: -
d_call: -
j_call: TRBJ1-2
v_call: TRBV7-9
cdr3_nt: TGTGCCAGCAGCTTAAGCGCCCCATACGGGGCCTATGGCTACACCTTC
cdr3_aa: CASSLSAPYGAYGYTF

clone_size: -
d_call: TRBD2
j_call: TRBJ2-5
v_call: TRBV7-9
cdr3_nt: TGTGCCAGCAGCACGGATTGGGCCGGGACTAGCTTTGAGACCCAGTACTTC
cdr3_aa: CASSTDWAGTSFETQYF

clone_size: few
d_call: TRBD1
j_call: TRBJ2-7
v_call: TRBV18
cdr3_nt: TGTGCCAGCTCGTATACCGGGACAGGCTCCTACGAGCAGTACTTC
cdr3_aa: CASSYTGTGSYEQYF

clone_size: -
d_call: -
j_call: TRBJ2-1
v_call: TRBV7-9
cdr3_nt: TGTGCCAGCAGTGCCGTAGGGGGGAGCTCCTACAATGAGCAGTTCTTC
cdr3_aa: CASSAVGGSSYNEQFF

clone_size: -
d_call: TRBD1
j_call: TRBJ1-4
v_call: TRBV28
cdr3_nt: TGTGCCAGCTCCCGGTACAGGGGGAATGAAAAACTGTTTTTT
cdr3_aa: CASSRYRGNEKLFF

clone_size: few
d_call: -
j_call: TRBJ1-1
v_call: TRBV10-1
cdr3_nt: TGCGCCAGCAGTGTGGGGAAGGGAAACACTGAAGCTTTCTTT
cdr3_aa: CASSVGKGNTEAFF

clone_size: -
d_call: TRBD2
j_call: TRBJ2-7
v_call: TRBV9
cdr3_nt: TGTGCCAGCAGCGTAGGGACTAGCGACTACGAGCAGTACTTC
cdr3_aa: CASSVGTSDYEQYF

clone_size: -
d_call: -
j_call: TRBJ2-4
v_call: TRBV5-1
cdr3_nt: TGCGCCAGCAGCTTGGAATCCGGGGGCCAAACCAAAAACATTCAGTACTTC
cdr3_aa: CASSLESGGQTKNIQYF

clone_size: -
d_call: -
j_call: TRBJ1-1
v_call: TRBV28
cdr3_nt: TGTGCCAGCAGTGTGACGGAGAACACTGAAGCTTTCTTT
cdr3_aa: CASSVTENTEAFF

clone_size: -
d_call: TRBD2
j_call: TRBJ2-7
v_call: TRBV28
cdr3_nt: TGTGCCAGCAGCCTTAGCGGGAGGGGCGAGCAGTACTTC
cdr3_aa: CASSLSGRGEQYF

clone_size: few
d_call: -
j_call: TRBJ1-4
v_call: TRBV5-4
cdr3_nt: TGTGCCAGCAGCCTATCCGGGACGGGGGATGAAAAACTGTTTTTT
cdr3_aa: CASSLSGTGDEKLFF

clone_size: -
d_call: -
j_call: TRBJ1-2
v_call: TRBV6-4
cdr3_nt: TGTGCCATCAGTGAGTCCTCTCTTGGGGTCGGGTATGGCTACACCTTC
cdr3_aa: CAISESSLGVGYGYTF

clone_size: -
d_call: TRBD1
j_call: TRBJ2-2
v_call: TRBV27
cdr3_nt: TGTGCCAGCAGCCACCACATCAGGGGGCCCGGGGAGCTGTTTTTT
cdr3_aa: CASSHHIRGPGELFF

clone_size: -
d_call: TRBD2
j_call: TRBJ2-7
v_call: TRBV5-1
cdr3_nt: TGCGCCAGCAGCTTGGATACTTTCTGGACGGGAGGGGAGCAGTACTTC
cdr3_aa: CASSLDTFWTGGEQYF

clone_size: -
d_call: TRBD2
j_call: TRBJ2-3
v_call: TRBV15
cdr3_nt: TGTGCCACCAGCAGTGCAGTCTTCTATACTAGCGGGAAGATCTGGTGGTCGGGTACGCAGTATTTT
cdr3_aa: CATSSAVFYTSGKIWWSGTQYF

clone_size: -
d_call: -
j_call: TRBJ2-1
v_call: TRBV5-6
cdr3_nt: TGTGCCAGCAGCTTGTACGGGAGAGGGGCCAATGAGCAGTTCTTC
cdr3_aa: CASSLYGRGANEQFF

clone_size: -
d_call: -
j_call: TRBJ2-1
v_call: TRBV19
cdr3_nt: TGTGCCAGTAGTATGTGGGAGTGGGGTCATGAGCAGTTCTTC
cdr3_aa: CASSMWEWGHEQFF

clone_size: once
d_call: -
j_call: TRBJ2-2
v_call: TRBV7-9
cdr3_nt: TGTGCCAGCAGACTAGTTAACACCGGGGAGCTGTTTTTT
cdr3_aa: CASRLVNTGELFF

clone_size: few
d_call: TRBD2
j_call: TRBJ2-5
v_call: TRBV10-3
cdr3_nt: TGTGCCCCCGCCGAGACTAGCGGCCAAGAGACCCAGTACTTC
cdr3_aa: CAPAETSGQETQYF

clone_size: -
d_call: TRBD2
j_call: TRBJ2-7
v_call: TRBV4-2
cdr3_nt: TGTGCCAGCAGCCAAGCCCCCCCGGGACTAGCGGGGGGGGACGAGCAGTACTTC
cdr3_aa: CASSQAPPGLAGGDEQYF

clone_size: -
d_call: -
j_call: TRBJ1-5
v_call: TRBV28
cdr3_nt: TGTGCCAGCAGTTTAGTACAATTTAGCAATCAGCCCCAGCATTTT
cdr3_aa: CASSLVQFSNQPQHF

clone_size: -
d_call: -
j_call: TRBJ1-2
v_call: TRBV7-3
cdr3_nt: TGTGCCAGCAGCCCACAGGACGGCTATGGCTACACCTTC
cdr3_aa: CASSPQDGYGYTF

clone_size: many
d_call: -
j_call: TRBJ2-7
v_call: TRBV5-6
cdr3_nt: TGTGCCAGCAGCTTGGACCTAGGCAGCGAAGCCTACGAGCAGTACTTC
cdr3_aa: CASSLDLGSEAYEQYF

clone_size: once
d_call: -
j_call: TRBJ2-7
v_call: TRBV11-2
cdr3_nt: TGTGCCAGCAGCTTAGTTTTGGGCAACTGGGACGAGCAGTACTTC
cdr3_aa: CASSLVLGNWDEQYF

clone_size: few
d_call: TRBD1
j_call: TRBJ1-1
v_call: TRBV7-3
cdr3_nt: TGTGCCAGCAGCCAGATGGGACAGGGGGCAACTGAAGCTTTCTTT
cdr3_aa: CASSQMGQGATEAFF

clone_size: -
d_call: TRBD2
j_call: TRBJ2-7
v_call: TRBV7-6
cdr3_nt: TGTGCCAGCAGCCTCCGGACTAGCGGGGACGAGCAGTACTTC
cdr3_aa: CASSLRTSGDEQYF

clone_size: few
d_call: -
j_call: TRBJ1-1
v_call: TRBV2
cdr3_nt: TGTGCCAGCGGAGATGGATTGGGGTCTGGAGCTTTCTTT
cdr3_aa: CASGDGLGSGAFF

clone_size: -
d_call: -
j_call: TRBJ2-2
v_call: TRBV9
cdr3_nt: TGTGCCAGCGGCGGGAAACCGGAGCTGTTTTTT
cdr3_aa: CASGGKPELFF

clone_size: -
d_call: TRBD2
j_call: TRBJ2-7
v_call: TRBV9
cdr3_nt: TGTGCCAGCAGCGTAGGGGGAGGGGCTATCCTCTACGAGCAGTACTTC
cdr3_aa: CASSVGGGAILYEQYF

clone_size: -
d_call: -
j_call: TRBJ2-7
v_call: TRBV21-1
cdr3_nt: TGTGCCAGCAGGAAGGGGCCAACCTACGAGCAGTACTTC
cdr3_aa: CASRKGPTYEQYF

clone_size: -
d_call: -
j_call: TRBJ1-2
v_call: TRBV28
cdr3_nt: TGTGCCAGCAGCCGAGGGGTGTCTAACTATGGCTACACCTTC
cdr3_aa: CASSRGVSNYGYTF

clone_size: -
d_call: -
j_call: TRBJ1-1
v_call: TRBV10-3
cdr3_nt: TGTGCCATCAGTGAGCCCAGGAACACTGAAGCTTTCTTT
cdr3_aa: CAISEPRNTEAFF

clone_size: -
d_call: -
j_call: TRBJ1-5
v_call: TRBV6-5
cdr3_nt: TGTGCCAGCAGTGTGGCAGCAAATCAGCCCCAGCATTTT
cdr3_aa: CASSVAANQPQHF

clone_size: -
d_call: -
j_call: TRBJ1-5
v_call: TRBV10-3
cdr3_nt: TGTGCCATCAGCGGGAGGGGAAATCAGCCCCAGCATTTT
cdr3_aa: CAISGRGNQPQHF

clone_size: -
d_call: -
j_call: TRBJ1-1
v_call: TRBV6-5
cdr3_nt: TGTGCCAGCAGTTACGGCAGATCAATGAACACTGAAGCTTTCTTT
cdr3_aa: CASSYGRSMNTEAFF

clone_size: -
d_call: -
j_call: TRBJ2-7
v_call: TRBV11-2
cdr3_nt: TGTGCCAGCAGCCAATTTAGACGGGGAGTGGGCGAGCAGTACTTC
cdr3_aa: CASSQFRRGVGEQYF

clone_size: -
d_call: TRBD1
j_call: TRBJ2-1
v_call: TRBV25-1
cdr3_nt: TGTGCCAGCAGTGAACCCAGGACAGGGGGGCAGTTCTTC
cdr3_aa: CASSEPRTGGQFF

clone_size: once
d_call: -
j_call: TRBJ1-1
v_call: TRBV7-8
cdr3_nt: TGCGCCAGCAGCCCCCCAGGTAGGAACACTGAAGCTTTCTTT
cdr3_aa: CASSPPGRNTEAFF

clone_size: -
d_call: TRBD1
j_call: TRBJ2-2
v_call: TRBV6-4
cdr3_nt: TGTGCCAGCAGCGAGGGACAGGGTCCCGGGGAGCTGTTTTTT
cdr3_aa: CASSEGQGPGELFF